This TCR beta chain was captured by sequencing in a study of cytomegalovirus exposure and HLA in healthy donors. V was shortened by 5 bases and J by 3 bases, with 14 bases between the two germline ends. CDR3 length: 14 residues. In germline, CDR1 is SGHTA, CDR2 FQGNSA. Primers included in the PCR were 60 Vbeta and 13 Jbeta primers. Method: immunoSEQ multiplex PCR; TCRdb's copy keeps in-frame clones and lacks some. The data hold approximately 200,000 clones, with roughly three quarters observed a single time. The TCR originated in a woman between 18 and 30 years old in good health and CMV-seronegative. The material sequenced was PBMCs. The V and J genes are TRBV7-2 and TRBJ2-7; D perhaps matches TRBD2 (6 bases). Here the CDR3 DNA reads TGTGCCAGCAGCCAAACCGGGACTCTCTACGAGCAGTACTTC. This encodes CASSQTGTLYEQYF.